This paragraph covers one TCR beta chain sequence. Its binding antigen is unknown. No base-level quality is on record; no much larger clone is a single base apart. Collaborating institutions collected whole blood in K2EDTA tubes following their own protocols. Collaborator samples were shipped for TCRbeta analysis as frozen whole blood, isolated PBMCs, or DNA extracted from either sample type. The data originate from a study of blood T cell repertoires in COVID-19 (dated by TCRdb to 2019 to 2021). Regarding the complete study: Samples from collaborators originated in the United States, Italy and Spain and spanned both the acute and convalescent phases of COVID-19. The prospective study material was composed of cDNA or gDNA derived from T cells, B-cell-depleted T cells, or PBMCs. The dataset comprised deeply sampled blood TCRbeta repertoires from subjects exposed to, actively infected with, or recovered from COVID-19. The repertoires were made available in a free public database intended to serve as a resource for research on the immune response to SARS-CoV-2. Samples were obtained from the ongoing ImmuneRACE study (first 160 participants) and from 1,000 to 1,500 subjects provided by 6 global collaborators. Nearly every sample came with metadata listing a de-identified subject ID, COVID-19 status, age in years and sex. HLA class I and class II types, where available, came from metadata supplied by the sample provider rather than from assay-based typing. What the study reported, not specific to this receptor: The amount of clinical and demographic metadata varied by source and participant and was provided uncurated.

TCRbeta CDR3 regions were amplified from genomic DNA using the immunoSEQ Assay, a bias-controlled multiplex PCR. Concerning the study's data processing: The number of nucleated cells in each sample was estimated by amplification of reference gene primers within the assay. To quantify the absolute abundance of each unique TCRbeta CDR3 rearrangement, sequence reads were collapsed and filtered. For each sample, productive Simpson clonality was calculated by taking the square root of Simpson's diversity index across productive rearrangements. Not all clones reach the TCRdb copy of this immuneACCESS table, which keeps in-frame sequences only. Checked studies attribute under half of the gap to unresolved V genes and leave the rest unexplained. V and J calls and clone size are as listed in that table; D and trimming were resolved from the DNA. The sample table contains 200,000 to 250,000 clones; only one count was recorded for around 83% of them. Clones ranked in the top ten supply approximately 3.2% of the sample.

The sequenced sample was peripheral blood. The sequence was obtained from a woman under 30 with acute or convalescent COVID-19.

The DNA sequence follows: TGTGCCAGTAGTCTTCGGGGGGCCGCTGGACTCTCTGGGGCCAACGTCCTGACTTTC. Translated, this gives CASSLRGAAGLSGANVLTF. The chain is made from TRBV19 and TRBJ2-6; TRBD2 is perhaps the D gene, given 7 matching bases. The germline V gene (reference sequence) specifies LNHDA as CDR1 and SQIVND as CDR2. At the junction V is shortened by 5 bases and J by 0 bases, with 20 bases in between. From the cysteine up to the phenylalanine, the CDR3 has a length of 19 residues. The only DNA kept is the CDR3, 57 bases in frame from the first base. The entire variable domain, with the stretches around the CDR3 drawn from the reference TRBV19 and TRBJ2-6 proteins, is DGGITQSPKYLFRKEGQNVTLSCEQNLNHDAMYWYRQDPGQGLRLIYYSQIVNDFQKGDIAEGYSVSREKKESFPLTVTSAQKNPTAFYLCASSLRGAAGLSGANVLTFGAGSRLTVL.